The 18 T cell receptor beta chains listed next were all sequenced from one sample in a study of beta chain features in type 1 diabetes. cDNA synthesis used the whole RNA isolate, giving expressed TCRB sequences. Clones were sequenced by immunoSEQ multiplex PCR, and TCRdb holds only the in-frame ones, with some missing. The sample has around 250,000 clones, 25% to 30% seen once. The specimen was central memory CD4+ T cells from blood. All receptors derive from a man aged 30 to 39 in good health.

This clone was picked up a small number of times. The genes are TRBV6-6 and TRBJ1-5, with 7 bases fitting TRBD1. This CDR3 contains 15 residues. V lost 2 bases, J lost 4 bases, and 5 bases stayed unmatched. Germline assignment: CDR1 MNHNY and CDR2 SVGAGI (reference sequence). CDR3 protein: CASSYGTEFNQPQHF. Written as DNA, the CDR3 is TGTGCCAGCAGTTACGGGACAGAATTTAATCAGCCCCAGCATTTT.

The chain employs TRBV14 and TRBJ1-2; D ambiguous. The CDR3 covers 15 residues. From germline, CDR1 is SGHDN and CDR2 FVKESK. Trimming pared 0 bases from V and 4 bases from J, leaving 12 bases between. The CDR3 loop is CASSQDPRGVYGYTF. CDR3 DNA sequence: TGTGCCAGCAGCCAAGATCCCCGTGGGGTCTATGGCTACACCTTC.

This clone was recorded many times. The chain has TRBV4-3 and TRBJ2-7, with a possible D match to TRBD2 (5 bases). CDR3 length equals 15 residues. Between the trimmed V and J ends, which lost 3 bases and 0 bases, there was a span of 12 bases. Germline V CDR1 and CDR2: LGHNA, YSLEER. For the CDR3, the DNA is TGCGCCAGCAGCCAGGGCCCGACTACCTCCTACGAGCAGTACTTC. It is translated as CASSQGPTTSYEQYF.

The chain employs TRBV2 and TRBJ2-5; 9 bases fit TRBD2. The CDR3 has 16 residues. Germline CDR1 SNHLY, CDR2 FYNNEI. Trimming at V came to 8 bases and at J to 5 bases, leaving 15 bases not matched to a gene. The CDR3 here is CASLRGPGLARETQYF. The CDR3 nucleotides read TGTGCCAGCCTCCGGGGGCCGGGACTAGCAAGGGAGACCCAGTACTTC.

This clone was seen more than once but under ten times. This chain uses TRBV5-1 with TRBJ2-2; D tentatively fits TRBD1 or TRBD2 (5 bases each). The ends were cut back, 4 bases at V and 8 bases at J, with 24 bases in the middle. This CDR3 region has 17 residues. The germline gives CDR1 SGHRS, CDR2 YFSETQ. CDR3: CASSVSPGTGGVGELFF. CDR3 bases: TGCGCCAGCAGCGTATCACCTGGGACCGGCGGCGTGGGGGAGCTGTTTTTT.

This rearrangement joins TRBV5-6 to TRBJ1-2; the D is unclear. Germline loops: CDR1 SGHDT, CDR2 YYEEEE. The CDR3 spans 13 residues. Deletions cut 1 base from V and 5 bases from J, with 9 bases between. The CDR3 nucleotides read TGTGCCAGCAGCTTGTCAAAACATTATGGCTACACCTTC. This codes for CASSLSKHYGYTF.

This clone was seen only once. This chain links TRBV30 with TRBJ1-2; TRBD1 matches 8 bases. Germline V gene sequence: CDR1 GTSNPN, CDR2 SVGIG (reference sequence). The J segment lost 8 bases and the V segment lost 4 bases, leaving 24 bases of the junction unmatched. The CDR3 covers 18 residues. The CDR3 DNA is TGTGCCTGGATGGGTAGCCCCCAGGGTACCAGGGGGCTGAGGGGCTACACCTTC. This encodes CAWMGSPQGTRGLRGYTF.

This clone was counted ten times or more. The gene calls are TRBV7-2 and TRBJ2-1; the D is unclear. V was clipped by 2 bases and J by 10 bases, with 12 bases between them. This CDR3 contains 13 residues. Germline V gene sequence: CDR1 SGHTA, CDR2 FQGNSA. CDR3 amino acids: CASSLIRAGEQFF. The CDR3 region has the DNA TGTGCCAGCAGCTTAATTCGGGCTGGGGAGCAGTTCTTC.

V is TRBV30 and J is TRBJ2-3; maybe TRBD2 (6 bases). Trimming took off 1 base at V and 3 bases at J, with 14 bases between the two ends. Germline lookup yields CDR1 GTSNPN and CDR2 SVGIG (reference sequence). This CDR3 spans 15 amino acids. CDR3 sequence: CAWSAGSFRTDTQYF. CDR3 coding DNA: TGTGCCTGGAGTGCCGGGAGTTTTAGGACAGATACGCAGTATTTT.

This clone was seen many times. The CDR3 loop is CSVELLASVNEQFF. The DNA of the CDR3 is TGCAGCGTTGAATTACTGGCTAGCGTTAATGAGCAGTTCTTC. The J gene is TRBJ2-1, the V gene TRBV29-1; tentative D call: TRBD2 (6 bases). The CDR3 totals 14 residues. Per germline, CDR1 SQVTM and CDR2 ANQGSEA. V lost 2 bases and J lost 7, with 15 bases in between.

With respect to this clone: This likely reflects a read error, since a far larger clone is one base away. J is TRBJ1-5 and V is TRBV30; perhaps TRBD1 as D (5 bases). The germline gives CDR1 GTSNPN, CDR2 SVGIG (reference sequence). CDR3 length equals 16 residues. In DNA, the CDR3 is TGTGCCTGGAGCAAATTGGCAGGGATGAGAGATCATCCCCAGCATTTT. Amino acids: CAWSKLAGMRDHPQHF. Filled out from reference TRBV30 and TRBJ1-5, the complete variable domain reads SQTIHQWPATLVQPVGSPLSLECTVEGTSNPNLYWYRQAAGRGLQLLFYSVGIGQISSEVPQNLSASRPQDRQFILSSKKLLLSDSGFYLCAWSKLAGMRDHPQHFGDGTRLSIL.

In regard to this clone: It may be a read error: a sequence one base away is much more abundant. V gene TRBV18 combines with J gene TRBJ2-7, with TRBD1 matching 9 bases. Germline V lookup: CDR1 KGHSH, CDR2 LQKENI. This CDR3 has 16 residues. The CDR3 region has the DNA TGTGCCAGCGCACCCCCCGGGACAGGGAGCCCCTACGAGCAGTACTTC. It codes for CASAPPGTGSPYEQYF.

Only a few counts were recorded for this clone. This chain connects TRBV25-1 to TRBJ2-5; D is uncertain. Germline values: CDR1 MGHDK, CDR2 SYGVNS. The CDR3 consists of 11 residues. The germline V and J ends were trimmed by 3 bases and 7 bases, with 6 bases remaining between them. This CDR3 is CASSDSGTQYF. DNA of the CDR3: TGTGCCAGCAGTGATTCGGGGACCCAGTACTTC.

The chain recombines TRBV28 with TRBJ2-1; D remains ambiguous. Trimming pared 2 bases from V and 5 bases from J, leaving 7 bases between. Per the germline V gene, CDR1 is MDHEN and CDR2 is SYDVKM. The CDR3 contains 13 residues. In DNA form, the CDR3 reads TGTGCCAGCAGTTTAGGGCCGGACAATGAGCAGTTCTTC. It specifies CASSLGPDNEQFF. The full variable domain, completed using reference TRBV28 and TRBJ2-1, is DVKVTQSSRYLVKRTGEKVFLECVQDMDHENMFWYRQDPGLGLRLIYFSYDVKMKEKGDIPEGYSVSREKKERFSLILESASTNQTSMYLCASSLGPDNEQFFGPGTRLTVL.

Here the CDR3 reads CASTRTGRTEAFF. In DNA, the CDR3 is TGTGCCAGCACCCGGACAGGGCGTACTGAAGCTTTCTTT. The rearrangement joins TRBV14 to TRBJ1-1, with 8 bases identical to TRBD1. CDR3 length: 13 amino acids. Per the germline V gene, CDR1 is SGHDN and CDR2 is FVKESK. J gave up 5 bases and V 7 bases, and 6 bases lay outside the gene matches.

This clone came up a few times. With a much larger clone just one base away, this may be a read error. This CDR3 is CASSEVGGHDEKLFF. The CDR3 DNA reads TGTGCCAGCAGTGAAGTAGGGGGGCACGATGAAAAACTGTTTTTT. The rearrangement joins TRBV6-1 to TRBJ1-4, with D perhaps matching TRBD1 (6 bases). The CDR3 totals 15 residues. Trimming removed 1 base from V and 6 bases from J, with 12 bases in between. The germline V gene has CDR1 MNHNS and CDR2 SASEGT.

J is TRBJ2-3 and V is TRBV11-2; 7 bases map to TRBD2. This CDR3 comprises 16 residues. Germline V gene data show CDR1 as SGHAT and CDR2 as FQNNGV. Trimming took 7 bases from V and 1 from J; bases not matched to a gene: 11. The CDR3 DNA sequence: TGTGCCAGCACCACGGGGGGTTCCAGAGGCACAGATACGCAGTATTTT. Its translation is CASTTGGSRGTDTQYF.

CDR3 coding DNA: TGTGCCTGGGCGGAGGGACCGGGGAACATTCAGTACTTC. Translated, it gives CAWAEGPGNIQYF. This chain connects TRBV30 to TRBJ2-4; a possible D gene is TRBD2 (6 bases). Germline CDR1 reads GTSNPN; CDR2 reads SVGIG (reference sequence). The V end was cut by 5 bases, the J end by 7 bases, with 15 bases between. The CDR3 sequence is 13 residues long.